One and the same sample provided the 17 T cell receptor beta chains below, sequenced in a study of blood T cell repertoires in COVID-19. TCRdb keeps only in-frame clones here, not all; method: immunoSEQ multiplex PCR. The table includes 150,000 to 200,000 clones, 70% to 80% detected once. The sample was PBMCs or T cells enriched from blood (not recorded which). These receptors all stem from a woman in her fifties or sixties who had recovered from COVID-19.

The rearrangement joins TRBV6-5 to TRBJ2-7; maybe TRBD1 (6 bases). Germline lookup yields CDR1 MNHEY and CDR2 SVGAGI. This CDR3 has 15 amino acids. V gave up 5 bases and J gave up 6 bases, with 20 bases separating them. Here the CDR3 DNA reads TGTGCCAGCAGTCCTCTCACAGGGATGAGAAGCGAGCAGTACTTC. Translating gives CASSPLTGMRSEQYF.

This clone is medium-sized. This rearrangement joins TRBV4-1 to TRBJ2-7, with D tentatively TRBD2 (6 bases). This CDR3 has 15 amino acids. Germline V CDR1 and CDR2: MGHRA, YSYEKL. The V end was cut by 1 base, the J end by 2 bases, with 12 bases between. CDR3 region: CASSQGAGSAYEQYF. The CDR3 region has the DNA TGCGCCAGCAGCCAAGGGGCGGGGTCGGCCTACGAGCAGTACTTC.

This chain uses TRBV11-3 with TRBJ2-1, with TRBD2 matching over 8 bases. CDR1 and CDR2 (germline): SGHNT, YENEEA. Trimming at V came to 0 bases and at J to 10 bases, leaving 5 bases not matched to a gene. The CDR3 totals 14 residues. The CDR3 sequence: CASSLELTSVEQFF. DNA of the CDR3: TGTGCCAGCAGCTTAGAATTGACTAGCGTGGAGCAGTTCTTC.

The chain employs TRBV7-2 and TRBJ2-7; D gene ambiguous. Trimming shortened V by 3 bases and J by 2 bases, and 8 bases separated the two germline ends. This CDR3 contains 13 residues. In germline, CDR1 is SGHTA, CDR2 FQGNSA. The CDR3 DNA reads TGTGCCAGCAGCTTCCAGGATCCCTACGAGCAGTACTTC. This encodes CASSFQDPYEQYF.

The rearrangement joins TRBV5-1 to TRBJ2-7, with a weak D call TRBD2 (5 bases). Trimming stripped 4 bases from V and 0 bases from J, with 11 bases between. The CDR3 extends over 14 amino acids. Looked up from germline, CDR1 is SGHRS and CDR2 is YFSETQ. CDR3 protein: CASSRDAFSYEQYF. CDR3 nucleotides: TGCGCCAGCAGCCGGGATGCGTTCTCCTACGAGCAGTACTTC.

This clone was recorded once. This chain joins TRBV28 and TRBJ1-4; D may be TRBD1 (5 bases). The germline CDR1 and CDR2 sequences are MDHEN and SYDVKM. There are 15 residues in the CDR3. V was clipped by 4 bases and J by 4 bases, with 13 bases between them. CDR3 nucleotide sequence: TGTGCCAGCAGTTCCCCGGGACTGGTTAATGAAAAACTGTTTTTT. Encoded protein: CASSSPGLVNEKLFF. The full variable domain, completed using reference TRBV28 and TRBJ1-4, is DVKVTQSSRYLVKRTGEKVFLECVQDMDHENMFWYRQDPGLGLRLIYFSYDVKMKEKGDIPEGYSVSREKKERFSLILESASTNQTSMYLCASSSPGLVNEKLFFGSGTQLSVL.

The genes are TRBV29-1 and TRBJ1-1, with D unresolved. V gave up 3 bases and J gave up 1 base, with 9 bases separating them. The CDR3 is 13 residues long. Germline CDR1 reads SQVTM; CDR2 reads ANQGSEA. Here the CDR3 DNA reads TGCAGCGTTGATCGGGGAGGGAACACTGAAGCTTTCTTT. Translated: CSVDRGGNTEAFF.

This chain links TRBV11-2 with TRBJ1-6, with D possibly being TRBD1 (5 bases). This CDR3 has 15 amino acids. The V and J ends lost 5 bases and 10 bases respectively, with 18 bases between them. Germline assignment: CDR1 SGHAT and CDR2 FQNNGV. CDR3 DNA: TGTGCCAGCAGCCCTGACTCGACCGGGGGGTCACCCCTCCACTTT. Its translation is CASSPDSTGGSPLHF.

This rearrangement joins TRBV6-5 to TRBJ2-7; 10 nucleotides align to TRBD2. Germline V CDR1 and CDR2: MNHEY, SVGAGI. This CDR3 comprises 14 residues. V dropped 8 bases and J dropped 6; count of bases not matched to a gene: 10. The CDR3 loop reads CASALAGVIREQYF. The CDR3 nucleotides read TGTGCCAGCGCTCTAGCGGGAGTAATTCGCGAGCAGTACTTC.

This rearrangement joins TRBV2 to TRBJ2-3, with D maybe TRBD2 (6 bases). Germline CDR1 is SNHLY and CDR2 is FYNNEI. V was cut by 7 bases and J by 0 bases, with 17 bases left in between. The CDR3 runs 16 residues. CDR3 DNA: TGTGCCAGCACTGAGATCCGGGACTGGAGCACAGATACGCAGTATTTT. This encodes CASTEIRDWSTDTQYF.

This chain connects TRBV9 to TRBJ2-5, with D possibly TRBD2 on 6 matching bases. In germline, CDR1 is SGDLS, CDR2 YYNGEE. This CDR3 is built from 14 residues. V dropped 4 bases and J dropped 1 base, with 11 bases sitting between them. This chain's CDR3 is CASSPLTSQETQYF. CDR3 sequence (DNA): TGTGCCAGCAGCCCCTTGACTAGCCAAGAGACCCAGTACTTC.

The chain is built from TRBV6-2 or TRBV6-3 and TRBJ2-2, with 12 bases matching TRBD1. The CDR3 length is 18 residues. With 1 base clipped from V and 3 bases from J, the junction kept 6 bases outside the gene matches. Germline V gene lookup returns CDR1 MNHEY and CDR2 SVGEGT. In nucleotides, the CDR3 is TGTGCCAGCAGTTACTATTCCGGGACAGGGGGCGACACCGGGGAGCTGTTTTTT. Its protein is CASSYYSGTGGDTGELFF.

The rearrangement links TRBV10-3 to TRBJ1-1; 9 nucleotides match TRBD1. CDR3 length: 13 amino acids. CDR1 ENHRY and CDR2 SYGVKD come from the germline V gene. Unmatched junction bases numbered 3, after V lost 6 bases and J lost 4 bases. CDR3 region: CAIRDRGATEAFF. In nucleotides, the CDR3 is TGTGCCATCAGGGACAGGGGAGCCACTGAAGCTTTCTTT.

This clone was found a few times. V is TRBV5-1 and J is TRBJ1-4; 7 positions agree with TRBD1. Germline V gene lookup returns CDR1 SGHRS and CDR2 YFSETQ. The trim removed 0 bases at V and 5 bases at J, leaving 4 bases unmatched. The CDR3 is 15 residues long. This chain's CDR3 is CASSLEGRGNEKLFF. The CDR3 coding sequence is TGCGCCAGCAGCTTGGAAGGCAGGGGGAATGAAAAACTGTTTTTT.

The genes are TRBV20-1 and TRBJ2-1, with D tentatively TRBD2 (5 bases). The V and J ends lost 3 bases and 7 bases respectively, with 7 bases between them. This CDR3 has 11 residues. From germline, CDR1 is DFQATT and CDR2 SNEGSKA (reference sequence). As DNA, the CDR3 is TGCAGTGCTAGTGGGAGTAATGAGCAGTTCTTC. Amino acids: CSASGSNEQFF.

The V and J genes are TRBV19 and TRBJ2-1, with 10 bases lining up with TRBD2. Germline V gives CDR1 LNHDA, CDR2 SQIVND (reference sequence). V gave up 1 base and J gave up 7 bases; unmatched junction bases: 4. The CDR3 is 15 amino acids. The CDR3 sequence is CASSIASGSSNEQFF. CDR3 coding DNA: TGTGCCAGTAGTATAGCTAGCGGGAGCTCAAATGAGCAGTTCTTC.

This clone showed up just a few times. V usage is TRBV6-5 and J usage is TRBJ1-2; no firm D call. Germline V gene sequence: CDR1 MNHEY, CDR2 SVGAGI. V was clipped by 6 bases and J by 3 bases, with 11 bases between them. This CDR3 has 13 amino acids. CDR3 region: CASREGLDYGYTF. CDR3 DNA: TGTGCCAGCAGGGAGGGATTGGACTATGGCTACACCTTC.